The sequence of this T cell receptor (beta chain) was determined in a study of response to subunit inactivated influenza vaccine listed by TCRdb under 2018. At the level of the whole study: To follow how T cells responded to a trivalent subunit inactivated influenza vaccine, the researchers relied on deep quantitative profiling of the T cell receptor repertoire. General findings and caveats noted by the study authors: It was suggested by the authors that each seasonal influenza vaccination may recruit only a limited number of new T cells.

The germline V gene supplies CDR1 LGHNA and CDR2 YSLEER. The CDR3 runs 15 residues from the cysteine to the phenylalanine. Solely the CDR3 DNA is kept, with 45 bases framed from the first base. Here V drops 1 base and J drops 9 bases, and the junction holds 8 bases not matched to any gene. On this clonotype: The antigen this receptor binds is unknown. No much larger clone exists at a distance of one base, and base qualities are not known.

Library preparation was by RT-PCR. The instrument was an Illumina HiSeq 2500. The public reads were run again by TCRdb, first through fastp at Q25 and then through MiXCR, and only productive beta chains were kept. Entries are consolidated by CDR3 protein sequence, retaining the most common genes and DNA. The sample contains 550,000 to 600,000 distinct CDR3 sequences, 12% of them found a single time. About 10% of the sample is held by the ten biggest clonotypes. This sequence originates from a man in his forties or fifties who received an inactivated influenza vaccine. Donor details come from another sample of the same person, matched by shared clones. Specimen: PBMCs from blood, collected on the day of vaccination. The rearrangement combines TRBV4-3 with TRBJ2-1; 8 nucleotides in the junction match TRBD2. CDR3 region: CASSQVIGGLGEQFF. The nucleotide sequence reads TGCGCCAGCAGCCAAGTTATCGGGGGACTAGGTGAGCAGTTCTTC.